This is a list of T cell receptor beta chains from one sample in a study of cytomegalovirus exposure and HLA in healthy donors. Clones were sequenced by immunoSEQ multiplex PCR, and TCRdb holds only the in-frame ones, with some missing. The data contain some 150,000 clones, around 79% of them seen just once; the ten biggest clones take up approximately 6.1%. Sequencing was performed on PBMCs. These receptor sequences come from a man aged 25-45 years in good health and CMV-seropositive. The CDR3 runs from the conserved cysteine through the conserved F or W. The D gene is left open where the match is weak. For some rows the clone size is stated as once, few or many, or as a class when expanded; others skip it.

d_call,v_call,j_call,clone_size,cdr3_aa,cdr3_nt
.,TRBV15,TRBJ2-3,.,CATSRGREGTDTQYF,TGTGCCACCAGCAGAGGCAGGGAAGGTACAGATACGCAGTATTTT
.,TRBV29-1,TRBJ1-1,.,CSVEEWGNTEAFF,TGCAGCGTTGAAGAGTGGGGCAACACTGAAGCTTTCTTT
TRBD2,TRBV13,TRBJ2-3,.,CASSLAVASGVGDTQYF,TGTGCCAGCAGCTTAGCCGTGGCTAGCGGGGTAGGAGATACGCAGTATTTT
TRBD2,TRBV5-1,TRBJ2-1,.,CASSPPVAGSYNEQFF,TGCGCCAGCAGCCCACCCGTAGCGGGTTCCTACAATGAGCAGTTCTTC
TRBD2,TRBV27,TRBJ2-1,.,CASRRGSPLYNEQFF,TGTGCCAGCAGACGCGGGAGCCCACTATACAATGAGCAGTTCTTC
.,TRBV18,TRBJ1-2,.,CASSLDREVYGYTF,TGTGCCAGCTCACTGGATAGGGAGGTCTATGGCTACACCTTC
TRBD1,TRBV5-1,TRBJ2-1,once,CASSSGQGGANEQFF,TGCGCCAGCAGCTCTGGACAGGGTGGGGCAAATGAGCAGTTCTTC
.,TRBV27,TRBJ2-2,.,CASSLFTNTGELFF,TGTGCCAGCAGTTTATTCACGAACACCGGGGAGCTGTTTTTT
.,TRBV7-9,TRBJ1-1,.,CASSASRARRDTEAFF,TGTGCCAGCAGCGCTAGTCGAGCTAGGAGGGACACTGAAGCTTTCTTT
.,TRBV7-2,TRBJ1-1,.,CASRKNNRNTEAFF,TGTGCCAGCAGGAAAAACAACAGGAACACTGAAGCTTTCTTT
TRBD2,TRBV5-1,TRBJ2-1,.,CASSSSSGSAYNEQFF,TGCGCCAGCAGCTCGAGTAGCGGGAGCGCCTACAATGAGCAGTTCTTC
TRBD2,TRBV30,TRBJ2-1,few,CAWSVLTGGDEQFF,TGTGCCTGGAGTGTACTTACGGGGGGGGATGAGCAGTTCTTC
TRBD1,TRBV10-1,TRBJ2-7,.,CASSESQTGTYEQYF,TGCGCCAGCAGTGAGTCGCAGACAGGGACCTACGAGCAGTACTTC
.,TRBV6-5,TRBJ2-7,.,CASSYPNAGGQYF,TGTGCCAGCAGTTACCCTAACGCCGGTGGGCAGTACTTC
TRBD2,TRBV6-6,TRBJ2-5,few,CASSTTGLAVQETQYF,TGTGCCAGCAGCACGACGGGACTAGCGGTACAAGAGACCCAGTACTTC
.,TRBV18,TRBJ1-2,.,CASSQGNYGYTF,TGTGCCAGCTCACAGGGGAATTATGGCTACACCTTC
.,TRBV6-5,TRBJ1-2,.,CASSLQGYGYTF,TGTGCCAGCAGTTTGCAGGGGTATGGCTACACCTTC
.,TRBV28,TRBJ1-1,few,CASRTRGTEAFF,TGTGCCAGCAGAACCCGCGGCACTGAAGCTTTCTTT
.,TRBV6-1,TRBJ1-5,.,CASSVQGDFPPQHF,TGTGCCAGCAGCGTCCAAGGGGACTTTCCGCCCCAGCATTTT
.,TRBV7-2,TRBJ2-2,.,CASSPTGLTGELFF,TGTGCCAGCAGCCCCACAGGGCTCACCGGGGAGCTGTTTTTT
.,TRBV18,TRBJ1-2,.,CASSPNTGSGYTF,TGTGCCAGCTCACCGAATACAGGGTCCGGCTACACCTTC
.,TRBV28,TRBJ2-7,.,CASISGTSTYEQYF,TGTGCCAGCATCTCCGGGACAAGTACCTACGAGCAGTACTTC
.,TRBV5-4,TRBJ2-7,.,CASSLGTAGYEQYF,TGTGCCAGCAGCTTGGGGACAGCGGGATACGAGCAGTACTTC
TRBD1,TRBV5-1,TRBJ2-5,.,CASSPRTGSEETQYF,TGCGCCAGCAGCCCTCGGACAGGGAGTGAAGAGACCCAGTACTTC
.,TRBV2,TRBJ1-4,.,CASSEARTRGEKLFF,TGTGCCAGCAGTGAAGCCCGGACGAGAGGGGAAAAACTGTTTTTT
TRBD1,TRBV28,TRBJ2-6,.,CASTPGQGALNGANVLTF,TGTGCCAGCACCCCGGGACAGGGGGCCTTGAATGGGGCCAACGTCCTGACTTTC
.,TRBV4-1,TRBJ2-7,.,CASSQAPSSYEQYF,TGCGCCAGCAGCCAAGCCCCGAGCTCCTACGAGCAGTACTTC
.,TRBV5-5,TRBJ1-5,.,CASSLTGYGPHSNQPQHF,TGTGCCAGCAGCTTGACAGGGTATGGGCCCCATAGCAATCAGCCCCAGCATTTT
.,TRBV5-8,TRBJ1-6,once,CASSFRAGSPLHF,TGTGCCAGCAGCTTCAGGGCAGGTTCACCCCTCCACTTT
.,TRBV18,TRBJ2-7,.,CASSIGVSYEQYF,TGTGCCAGCTCTATCGGGGTCTCCTACGAGCAGTACTTC
TRBD1,TRBV9,TRBJ2-7,.,CASSVGNRGTEQYF,TGTGCCAGCAGCGTAGGGAACAGGGGAACCGAGCAGTACTTC
.,TRBV21-1,TRBJ2-1,.,CASSKGTSGSPREQFF,TGTGCCAGCAGCAAGGGGACTAGCGGGAGTCCCCGTGAGCAGTTCTTC
TRBD2,TRBV5-1,TRBJ2-1,.,CASSLGLAGVSYNEQFF,TGCGCCAGCAGCTTAGGACTAGCGGGAGTATCCTACAATGAGCAGTTCTTC
.,TRBV23-1,TRBJ1-5,.,CASSQPSDQDNQPQHF,TGCGCCAGCAGTCAACCCAGCGACCAAGACAATCAGCCCCAGCATTTT
.,TRBV15,TRBJ2-6,.,CATSGPRQGYSGANVLTF,TGTGCCACCAGCGGCCCGAGGCAGGGATACTCTGGGGCCAACGTCCTGACTTTC
TRBD1,TRBV5-1,TRBJ2-7,.,CASSPDRGREQYF,TGCGCCAGCAGCCCGGACAGGGGGCGTGAGCAGTACTTC
TRBD1,TRBV7-9,TRBJ1-5,once,CASSSGGTVGQPQHF,TGTGCCAGCAGCTCCGGCGGGACAGTAGGGCAGCCCCAGCATTTT
TRBD2,TRBV28,TRBJ2-5,.,CASSSGFRGGGETQYF,TGTGCCAGCAGTTCAGGGTTCCGGGGGGGAGGAGAGACCCAGTACTTC
.,TRBV5-1,TRBJ1-5,.,CASSSVPGNQPQHF,TGCGCCAGCAGCAGCGTCCCCGGCAATCAGCCCCAGCATTTT
.,TRBV7-9,TRBJ1-1,.,CASSFPGGGTNTEAFF,TGTGCCAGCAGCTTCCCGGGGGGGGGTACGAACACTGAAGCTTTCTTT
.,TRBV27,TRBJ2-1,.,CASRPSGNEQFF,TGTGCCAGCAGACCGTCGGGGAATGAGCAGTTCTTC
TRBD1,TRBV7-6,TRBJ2-1,.,CASSSGQGNEQFF,TGTGCCAGCAGCTCGGGACAGGGCAATGAGCAGTTCTTC